The source of this TCR beta chain is a study of shared clonotypes between healthy human individuals. Study background: CD4 naive and CD4 memory each took three plates per donor, while CD8 naive took two and CD8 memory one.

CDR1 MDHEN and CDR2 SYDVKM come from the germline V gene. The CDR3 loop spans 12 amino acids. V shed 4 bases and J shed 2 bases, with 4 bases lying between them. Overall study results and limits: Relative to clonotypes present in all four donors, those not shared had lower generation probabilities.

To note about this clone: Its antigen is unknown. Other DNA sequences from this sample encode an identical CDR3 as well.

CD45RO-negative, CCR7-selected cells formed the naive CD8 fraction, which excluded terminally differentiated effector memory CD45RA+ cells. Adult Caucasians living in Nashville, Tennessee made up all of the donors. TCRdb keeps only in-frame clones here, not all; method: immunoSEQ multiplex PCR. This table holds more than 2 million clones, 85% to 95% found once. V usage is TRBV28 and J usage is TRBJ2-3; D remains ambiguous. The sequenced material came from naive CD8+ T cells from PBMCs. The clonotype was recovered from a man aged 18 to 29 in good health. Some clones in this sample may be carry-over from other donors' samples. For the CDR3, the DNA is TGTGCCAGCAGTTCCCTCACAGATACGCAGTATTTT. It codes for CASSSLTDTQYF.